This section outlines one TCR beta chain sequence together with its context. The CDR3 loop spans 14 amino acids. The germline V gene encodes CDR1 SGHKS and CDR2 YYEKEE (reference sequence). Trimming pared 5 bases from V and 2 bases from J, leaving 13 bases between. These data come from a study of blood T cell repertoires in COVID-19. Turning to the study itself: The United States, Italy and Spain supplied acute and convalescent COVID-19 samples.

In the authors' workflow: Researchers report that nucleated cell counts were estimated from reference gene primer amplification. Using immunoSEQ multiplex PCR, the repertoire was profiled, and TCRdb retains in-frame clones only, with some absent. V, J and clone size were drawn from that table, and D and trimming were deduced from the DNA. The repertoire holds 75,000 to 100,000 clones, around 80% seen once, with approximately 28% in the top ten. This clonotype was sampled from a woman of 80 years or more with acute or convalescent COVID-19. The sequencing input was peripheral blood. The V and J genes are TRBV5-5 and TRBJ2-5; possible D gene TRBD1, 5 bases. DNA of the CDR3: TGTGCCAGCAGTTACAGACAGTCTCAAGAGACCCAGTACTTC. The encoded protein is CASSYRQSQETQYF.